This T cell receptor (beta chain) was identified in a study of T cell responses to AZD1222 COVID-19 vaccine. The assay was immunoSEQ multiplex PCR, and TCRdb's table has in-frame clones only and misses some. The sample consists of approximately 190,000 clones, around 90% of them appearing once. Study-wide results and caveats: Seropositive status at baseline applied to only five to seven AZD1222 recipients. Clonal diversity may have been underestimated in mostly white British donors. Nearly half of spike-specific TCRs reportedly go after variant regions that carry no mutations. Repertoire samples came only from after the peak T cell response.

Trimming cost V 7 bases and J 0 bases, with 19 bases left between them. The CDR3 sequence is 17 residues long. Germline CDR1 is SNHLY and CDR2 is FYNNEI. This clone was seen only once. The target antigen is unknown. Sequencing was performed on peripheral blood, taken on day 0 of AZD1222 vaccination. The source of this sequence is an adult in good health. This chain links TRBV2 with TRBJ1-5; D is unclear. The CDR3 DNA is TGTGCCAGCAACCCTCAAGCAAGTGTTCCTAGCAATCAGCCCCAGCATTTT. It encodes CASNPQASVPSNQPQHF.